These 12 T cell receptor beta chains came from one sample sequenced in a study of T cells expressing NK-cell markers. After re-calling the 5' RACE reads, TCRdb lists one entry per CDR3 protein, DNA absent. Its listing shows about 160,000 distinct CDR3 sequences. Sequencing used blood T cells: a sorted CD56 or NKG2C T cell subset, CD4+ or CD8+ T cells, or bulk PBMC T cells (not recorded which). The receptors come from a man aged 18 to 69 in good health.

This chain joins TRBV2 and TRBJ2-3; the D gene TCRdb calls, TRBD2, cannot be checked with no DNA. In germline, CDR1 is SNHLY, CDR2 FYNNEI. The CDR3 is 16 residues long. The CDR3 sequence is CASSEALAGGTDTQYF.

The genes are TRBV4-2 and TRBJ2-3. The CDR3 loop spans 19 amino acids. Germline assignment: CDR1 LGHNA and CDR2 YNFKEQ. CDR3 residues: CASSQDPVEDRLFTDTQYF.

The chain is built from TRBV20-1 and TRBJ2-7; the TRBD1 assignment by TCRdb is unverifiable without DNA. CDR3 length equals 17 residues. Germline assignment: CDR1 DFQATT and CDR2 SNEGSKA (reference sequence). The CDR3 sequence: CSARDHSAGGRLYEQYF.

The CDR3 sequence: CASSSGGGLGNSPLHF. The chain recombines TRBV9 with TRBJ1-6. The CDR3 is 16 amino acids. Germline assignment: CDR1 SGDLS and CDR2 YYNGEE.

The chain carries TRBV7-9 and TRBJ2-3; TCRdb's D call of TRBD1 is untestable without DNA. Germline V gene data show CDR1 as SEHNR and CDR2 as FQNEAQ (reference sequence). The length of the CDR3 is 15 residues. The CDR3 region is CASSSQGPHTDTQYF.

The CDR3 protein is CASSPPGGLQTQYF. This chain connects TRBV7-2 to TRBJ2-5; the D call of TRBD1 rests on TCRdb alone, since no DNA is present to check it. This CDR3 spans 14 amino acids. CDR1 SGHTA and CDR2 FQGNSA come from the germline V gene.

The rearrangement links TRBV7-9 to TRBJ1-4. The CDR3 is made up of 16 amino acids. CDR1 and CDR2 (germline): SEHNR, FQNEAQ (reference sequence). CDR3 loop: CASSLGVARVKEKLFF. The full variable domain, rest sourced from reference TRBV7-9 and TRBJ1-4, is DTGVSQNPRHKITKRGQNVTFRCDPISEHNRLYWYRQTLGQGPEFLTYFQNEAQLEKSRLLSDRFSAERPKGSFSTLEIQRTEQGDSAMYLCASSLGVARVKEKLFFGSGTQLSVL.

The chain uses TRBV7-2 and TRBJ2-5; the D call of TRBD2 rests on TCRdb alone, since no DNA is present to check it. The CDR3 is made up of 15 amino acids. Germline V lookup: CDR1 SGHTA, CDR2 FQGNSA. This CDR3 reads CASSKTSGGGETQYF.

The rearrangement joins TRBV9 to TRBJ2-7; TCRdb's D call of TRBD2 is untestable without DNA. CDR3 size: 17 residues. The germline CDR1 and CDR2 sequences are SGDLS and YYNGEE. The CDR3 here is CASSVGGLAGETYEQYF.

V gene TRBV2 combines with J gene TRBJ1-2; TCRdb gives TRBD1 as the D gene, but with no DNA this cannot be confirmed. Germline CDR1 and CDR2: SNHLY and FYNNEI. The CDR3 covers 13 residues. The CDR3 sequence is CASSRTGGSGYTF.

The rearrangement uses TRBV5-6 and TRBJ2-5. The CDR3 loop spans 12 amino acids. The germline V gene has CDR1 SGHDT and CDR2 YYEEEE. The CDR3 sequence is CASSSDLETQYF.

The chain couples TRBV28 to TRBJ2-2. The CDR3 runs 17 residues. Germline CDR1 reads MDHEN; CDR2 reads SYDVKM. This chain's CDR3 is CASSLFRGRGGPGELFF. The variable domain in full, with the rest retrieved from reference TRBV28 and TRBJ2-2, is DVKVTQSSRYLVKRTGEKVFLECVQDMDHENMFWYRQDPGLGLRLIYFSYDVKMKEKGDIPEGYSVSREKKERFSLILESASTNQTSMYLCASSLFRGRGGPGELFFGEGSRLTVL.